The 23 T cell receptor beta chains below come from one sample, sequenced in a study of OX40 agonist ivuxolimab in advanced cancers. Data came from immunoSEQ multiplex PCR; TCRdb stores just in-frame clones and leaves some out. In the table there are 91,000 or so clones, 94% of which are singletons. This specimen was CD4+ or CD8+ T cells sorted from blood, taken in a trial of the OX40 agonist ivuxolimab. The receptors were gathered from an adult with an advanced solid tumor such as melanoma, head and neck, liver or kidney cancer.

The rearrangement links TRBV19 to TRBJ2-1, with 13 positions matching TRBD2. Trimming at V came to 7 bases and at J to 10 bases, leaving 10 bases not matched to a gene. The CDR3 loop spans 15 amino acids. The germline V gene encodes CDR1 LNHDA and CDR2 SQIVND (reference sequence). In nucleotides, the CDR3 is TGTGCCAGTACCCGAGGACTAGCGGGGGCCGGGGAGCAGTTCTTC. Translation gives CASTRGLAGAGEQFF.

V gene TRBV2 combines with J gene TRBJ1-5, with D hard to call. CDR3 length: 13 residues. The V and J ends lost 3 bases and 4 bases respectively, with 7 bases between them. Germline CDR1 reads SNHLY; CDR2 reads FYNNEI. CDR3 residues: CASSDWINQPQHF. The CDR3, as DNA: TGTGCCAGCAGTGACTGGATAAATCAGCCCCAGCATTTT.

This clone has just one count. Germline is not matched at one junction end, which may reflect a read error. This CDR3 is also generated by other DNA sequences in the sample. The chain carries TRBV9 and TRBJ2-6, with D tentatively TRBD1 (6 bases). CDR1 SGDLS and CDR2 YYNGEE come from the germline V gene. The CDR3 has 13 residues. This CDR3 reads CASGASGANVLTF. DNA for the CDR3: TGTGCCTCAGGGGCCTCCGGGGCTAACGTCCTGACTTTC.

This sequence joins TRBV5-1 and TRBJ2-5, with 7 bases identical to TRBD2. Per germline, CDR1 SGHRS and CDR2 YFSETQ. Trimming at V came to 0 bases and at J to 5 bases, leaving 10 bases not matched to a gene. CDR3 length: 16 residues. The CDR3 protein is CASSLEPREIGETQYF. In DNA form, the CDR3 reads TGCGCCAGCAGCTTGGAGCCGCGGGAGATTGGGGAGACCCAGTACTTC.

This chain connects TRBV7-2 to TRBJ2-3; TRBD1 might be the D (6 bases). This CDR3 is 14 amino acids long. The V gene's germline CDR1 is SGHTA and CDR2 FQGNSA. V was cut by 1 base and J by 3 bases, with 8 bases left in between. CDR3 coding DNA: TGTGCCAGCAGCTTAGGAGGACAGACAGATACGCAGTATTTT. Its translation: CASSLGGQTDTQYF.

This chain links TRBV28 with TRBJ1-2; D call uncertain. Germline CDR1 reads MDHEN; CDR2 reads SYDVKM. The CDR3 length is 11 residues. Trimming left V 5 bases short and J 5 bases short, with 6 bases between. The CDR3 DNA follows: TGTGCCAGCAGTCTGCGGTATGGCTACACCTTC. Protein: CASSLRYGYTF.

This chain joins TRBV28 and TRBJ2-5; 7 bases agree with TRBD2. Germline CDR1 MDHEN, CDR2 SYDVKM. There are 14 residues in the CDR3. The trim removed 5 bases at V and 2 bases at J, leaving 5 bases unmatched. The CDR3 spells CASSGPGLQETQYF. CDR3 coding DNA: TGTGCCAGCAGTGGCCCGGGACTACAAGAGACCCAGTACTTC.

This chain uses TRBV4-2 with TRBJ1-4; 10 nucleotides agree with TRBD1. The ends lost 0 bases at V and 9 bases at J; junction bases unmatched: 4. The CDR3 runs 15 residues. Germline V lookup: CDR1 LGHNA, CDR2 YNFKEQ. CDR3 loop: CASSQDPGQGKKLFF. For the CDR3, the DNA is TGTGCCAGCAGCCAAGACCCGGGACAGGGGAAAAAACTGTTTTTT.

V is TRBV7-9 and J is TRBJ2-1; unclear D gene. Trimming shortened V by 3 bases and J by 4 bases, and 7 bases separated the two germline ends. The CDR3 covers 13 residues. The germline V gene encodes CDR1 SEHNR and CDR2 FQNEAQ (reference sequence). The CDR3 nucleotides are TGTGCCAGCAGCTTCTCGGAGTACAATGAGCAGTTCTTC. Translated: CASSFSEYNEQFF.

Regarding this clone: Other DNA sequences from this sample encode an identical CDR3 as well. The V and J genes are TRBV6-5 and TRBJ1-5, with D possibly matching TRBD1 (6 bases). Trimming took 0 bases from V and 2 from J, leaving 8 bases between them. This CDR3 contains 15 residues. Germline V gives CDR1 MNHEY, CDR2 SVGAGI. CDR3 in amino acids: CASSYSAGGNQPQHF. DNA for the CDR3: TGTGCCAGCAGTTACTCTGCAGGGGGCAATCAGCCCCAGCATTTT.

The CDR3 DNA is TGTGCCAGCAGTGACTCAGGCTCTGGAAACACCATATATTTT. Encoded protein: CASSDSGSGNTIYF. The chain couples TRBV25-1 to TRBJ1-3, with unresolved D. The CDR3 is made up of 14 amino acids. Trimming removed 3 bases at V and 0 bases at J, with 6 bases between. Germline CDR1 MGHDK, CDR2 SYGVNS.

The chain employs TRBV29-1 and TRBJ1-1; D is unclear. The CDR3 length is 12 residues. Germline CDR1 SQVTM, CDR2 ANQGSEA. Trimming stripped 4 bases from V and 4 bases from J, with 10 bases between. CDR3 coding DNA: TGCAGCGTTGTTATGGTATCCACTGAAGCTTTCTTT. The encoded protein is CSVVMVSTEAFF.

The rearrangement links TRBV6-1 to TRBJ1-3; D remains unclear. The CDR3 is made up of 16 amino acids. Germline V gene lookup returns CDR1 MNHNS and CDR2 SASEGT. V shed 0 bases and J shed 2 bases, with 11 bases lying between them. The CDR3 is CASSEARTQTGNTIYF. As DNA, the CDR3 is TGTGCCAGCAGTGAAGCAAGGACCCAAACTGGAAACACCATATATTTT.

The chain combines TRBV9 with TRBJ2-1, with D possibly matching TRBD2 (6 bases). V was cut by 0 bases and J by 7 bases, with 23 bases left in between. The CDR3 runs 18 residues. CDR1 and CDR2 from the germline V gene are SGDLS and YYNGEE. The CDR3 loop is CASSVGPLGGASWNEQFF. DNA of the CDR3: TGTGCCAGCAGCGTAGGGCCGCTTGGAGGGGCATCGTGGAATGAGCAGTTCTTC.

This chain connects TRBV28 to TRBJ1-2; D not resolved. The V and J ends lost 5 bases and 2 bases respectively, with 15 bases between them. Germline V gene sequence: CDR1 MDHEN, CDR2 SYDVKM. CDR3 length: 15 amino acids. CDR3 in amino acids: CASSLVGTSNYGYTF. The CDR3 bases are TGTGCCAGCAGTCTTGTGGGAACCTCGAACTATGGCTACACCTTC.

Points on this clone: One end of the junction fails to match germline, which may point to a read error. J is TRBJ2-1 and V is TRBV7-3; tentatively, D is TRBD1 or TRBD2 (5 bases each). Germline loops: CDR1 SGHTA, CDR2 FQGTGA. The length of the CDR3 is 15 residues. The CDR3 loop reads CASSLTGTLFGEQFF. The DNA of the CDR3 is TGTGCCAGCAGCCTAACCGGGACCCTCTTCGGCGAGCAGTTCTTC.

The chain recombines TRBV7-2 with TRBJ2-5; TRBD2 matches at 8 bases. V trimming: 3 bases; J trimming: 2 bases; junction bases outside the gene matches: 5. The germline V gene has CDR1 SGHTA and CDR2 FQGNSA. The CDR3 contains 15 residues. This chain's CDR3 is CASSFGGAGQETQYF. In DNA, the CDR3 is TGTGCCAGCAGCTTCGGGGGGGCGGGACAAGAGACCCAGTACTTC.

CDR3 region: CASSVGTGVPQSGNTIYF. The CDR3 nucleotides read TGTGCCAGCAGCGTAGGGACAGGGGTACCTCAGTCTGGAAACACCATATATTTT. This chain joins TRBV9 and TRBJ1-3; 9 nucleotides line up with TRBD1. This CDR3 is 18 amino acids long. The germline CDR1 and CDR2 sequences are SGDLS and YYNGEE. The V gene end was trimmed by 0 bases and the J gene end by 1 base; junction bases not matched to a gene: 8.

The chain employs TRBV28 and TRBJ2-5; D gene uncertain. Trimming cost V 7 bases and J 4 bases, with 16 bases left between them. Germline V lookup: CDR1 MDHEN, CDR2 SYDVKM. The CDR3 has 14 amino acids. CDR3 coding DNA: TGTGCCAGCACCGCGGCCCGCCTATCAGAGACCCAGTACTTC. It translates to CASTAARLSETQYF.

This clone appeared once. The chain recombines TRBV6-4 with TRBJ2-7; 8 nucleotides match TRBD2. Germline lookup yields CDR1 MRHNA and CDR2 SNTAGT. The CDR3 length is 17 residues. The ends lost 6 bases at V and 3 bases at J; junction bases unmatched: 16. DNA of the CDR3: TGTGCCAGCAGGACACCCCCCGTAGGTAGCGGGGTCTACGAGCAGTACTTC. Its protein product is CASRTPPVGSGVYEQYF.

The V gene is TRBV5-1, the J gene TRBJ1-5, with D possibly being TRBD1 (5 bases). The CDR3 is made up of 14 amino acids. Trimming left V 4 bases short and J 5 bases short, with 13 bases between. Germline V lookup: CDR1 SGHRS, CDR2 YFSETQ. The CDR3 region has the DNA TGCGCCAGCAGCCGAGACAGTTCAGATCAGCCCCAGCATTTT. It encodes CASSRDSSDQPQHF.

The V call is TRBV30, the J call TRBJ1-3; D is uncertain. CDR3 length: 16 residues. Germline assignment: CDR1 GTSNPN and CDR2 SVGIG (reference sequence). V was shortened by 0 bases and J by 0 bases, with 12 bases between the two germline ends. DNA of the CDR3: TGTGCCTGGAGTGTACCCGGCAGCAACTCTGGAAACACCATATATTTT. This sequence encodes CAWSVPGSNSGNTIYF.

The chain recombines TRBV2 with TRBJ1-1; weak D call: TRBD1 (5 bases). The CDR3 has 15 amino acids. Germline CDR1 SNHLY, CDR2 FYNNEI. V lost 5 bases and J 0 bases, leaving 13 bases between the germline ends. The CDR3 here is CASSHRLWVNTEAFF. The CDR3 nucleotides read TGTGCCAGCAGTCACAGGTTATGGGTGAACACTGAAGCTTTCTTT.